A single sample gave rise to the 28 T cell receptor beta chains below, sequenced in a study of B cell selection in AIRE deficiency. Assay: immunoSEQ multiplex PCR; the TCRdb copy retains only in-frame clones and omits some. The sample lists 20,000 to 25,000 clones; less than 95% were seen once. Regulatory T cells were sorted as CD4+CD25hiCD127low/negative cells. The source material was Tregs sorted from PBMCs. Receptor source: a human donor with AIRE deficiency.

The chain uses TRBV11-3 and TRBJ2-3; 7 bases map to TRBD2. Germline V gene sequence: CDR1 SGHNT, CDR2 YENEEA. The CDR3 covers 17 residues. Trimming removed 3 bases from V and 2 bases from J; junction bases left unmatched: 11. CDR3 residues: CASSLVGGTTNTDTQYF. In DNA, the CDR3 is TGTGCCAGCAGCTTGGTTGGGGGGACTACAAACACAGATACGCAGTATTTT.

The chain joins TRBV5-4 to TRBJ1-1; 7 nucleotides align to TRBD1. Trimming removed 4 bases from V and 7 bases from J; junction bases left unmatched: 10. The CDR3 is 14 amino acids. Germline CDR1 is SGHNT and CDR2 is YYREEE (reference sequence). In DNA form, the CDR3 reads TGTGCCAGCAGCCTGGGGACAGTCGGGGGTGAAGCTTTCTTT. Translating gives CASSLGTVGGEAFF.

The chain carries TRBV28 and TRBJ2-3, with D hard to call. Trimming removed 7 bases from V and 1 base from J, with 9 bases in between. This CDR3 has 13 amino acids. Germline assignment: CDR1 MDHEN and CDR2 SYDVKM. Here the CDR3 reads CASILPGTDTQYF. The CDR3 bases are TGTGCCAGCATCCTTCCGGGCACAGATACGCAGTATTTT.

J is TRBJ2-3 and V is TRBV25-1; 7 bases are a match to TRBD2. V shed 7 bases and J 1 base; nucleotides not matched to a gene: 5. This CDR3 has 14 residues. Per the germline V gene, CDR1 is MGHDK and CDR2 is SYGVNS. The CDR3 here is CASTLAGGTDTQYF. In DNA, the CDR3 is TGTGCCAGCACCCTTGCGGGGGGCACAGATACGCAGTATTTT.

V usage is TRBV2 and J usage is TRBJ2-3; no definite D call. The V gene's germline CDR1 is SNHLY and CDR2 FYNNEI. V lost 6 bases to trimming and J lost 2 bases, with 6 bases between them. CDR3 length equals 12 residues. The CDR3 reads CASRVYTDTQYF. The CDR3 DNA reads TGTGCCAGCAGGGTTTACACAGATACGCAGTATTTT.

Notes on this clone: The sample has other DNA sequences that encode this CDR3 too. V is TRBV5-1 and J is TRBJ2-1; possible D gene TRBD1, 5 bases. This CDR3 has 14 residues. The ends were cut back, 0 bases at V and 7 bases at J, with 11 bases in the middle. CDR1 and CDR2 (germline): SGHRS, YFSETQ. CDR3 in amino acids: CASSLVAGNNEQFF. The DNA for the CDR3 is TGCGCCAGCAGCTTGGTAGCAGGGAATAATGAGCAGTTCTTC.

CDR3 DNA: TGCAGCGTTGGGCCGGGGAGCTCCTACAATGAGCAGTTCTTC. It yields the protein CSVGPGSSYNEQFF. The gene calls are TRBV29-1 and TRBJ2-1, with a tentative D call TRBD2 (5 bases). This CDR3 contains 14 residues. V was cut by 4 bases and J by 0 bases, with 10 bases left in between. The germline CDR1 and CDR2 sequences are SQVTM and ANQGSEA.

The gene calls are TRBV28 and TRBJ2-2; 9 bases line up with TRBD1. The CDR3 totals 15 residues. The V gene's germline CDR1 is MDHEN and CDR2 SYDVKM. J lost 6 bases, V lost 7 bases, and 9 bases had no gene match. The CDR3 reads CASKLQGARSGELFF. DNA of the CDR3: TGTGCCAGCAAGCTACAGGGGGCGCGGTCCGGGGAGCTGTTTTTT. Complete variable domain (other parts from reference TRBV28 and TRBJ2-2): DVKVTQSSRYLVKRTGEKVFLECVQDMDHENMFWYRQDPGLGLRLIYFSYDVKMKEKGDIPEGYSVSREKKERFSLILESASTNQTSMYLCASKLQGARSGELFFGEGSRLTVL.

The chain couples TRBV7-2 to TRBJ2-7; perhaps TRBD2 as D (5 bases). The V gene lost 4 bases and the J gene lost 2 bases, with 21 bases spanning the gap. Per germline, CDR1 SGHTA and CDR2 FQGNSA. The CDR3 spans 17 residues. The CDR3, as DNA: TGTGCCAGCAGCTCGACACGAACGGGGTCGGGGACCTACGAGCAGTACTTC. Amino acids: CASSSTRTGSGTYEQYF.

The genes are TRBV9 and TRBJ2-7; 9 bases are shared with TRBD1. The CDR3 is 14 residues long. J lost 3 bases, V lost 3 bases, and 4 bases had no gene match. CDR1 is SGDLS, CDR2 YYNGEE, per germline. In DNA form, the CDR3 reads TGTGCCAGCAGCGCCACAGGGGGCCGCTACGAGCAGTACTTC. Protein: CASSATGGRYEQYF.

The chain links TRBV9 to TRBJ2-7; 13 bases match TRBD2. V was pared by 4 bases and J by 0 bases, with 7 bases of the junction left unmatched. Germline V gives CDR1 SGDLS, CDR2 YYNGEE. This CDR3 comprises 17 residues. Here the CDR3 reads CASSTGLAGLSSYEQYF. In nucleotides, the CDR3 is TGTGCCAGCAGCACGGGACTAGCGGGGTTAAGCTCCTACGAGCAGTACTTC.

V gene TRBV5-6 combines with J gene TRBJ2-1; TRBD2 matches at 11 bases. The CDR3 totals 15 residues. Unmatched junction bases numbered 4, after V lost 5 bases and J lost 3 bases. Germline loops: CDR1 SGHDT, CDR2 YYEEEE. Here the CDR3 DNA reads TGTGCCAGCAGGAGGGGACTAGCGGTCTACAATGAGCAGTTCTTC. Translating it yields CASRRGLAVYNEQFF. The full variable domain, in which reference TRBV5-6 and TRBJ2-1 provide the parts outside the CDR3, is DAGVTQSPTHLIKTRGQQVTLRCSPKSGHDTVSWYQQALGQGPQFIFQYYEEEERQRGNFPDRFSGHQFPNYSSELNVNALLLGDSALYLCASRRGLAVYNEQFFGPGTRLTVL.

The rearrangement uses TRBV6-5 and TRBJ2-2; TRBD1 is a possible D gene (5 bases). CDR1 and CDR2 from the germline V gene are MNHEY and SVGAGI. V lost 8 bases and J lost 6, with 16 bases in between. The length of the CDR3 is 14 residues. The chain's CDR3 is CASWGVGESGELFF. The CDR3 coding sequence is TGTGCCAGCTGGGGTGTAGGGGAATCCGGGGAGCTGTTTTTT.

The chain uses TRBV4-3 and TRBJ1-2; no firm D call. The V end was cut by 2 bases, the J end by 4 bases, with 11 bases between. The CDR3 consists of 14 residues. From germline, CDR1 is LGHNA and CDR2 YSLEER. The CDR3 DNA reads as TGCGCCAGCAGCCAAAGTAGGGCGATCTATGGCTACACCTTC. Amino acids: CASSQSRAIYGYTF.

This clone was seen just once. The J gene is TRBJ1-3, the V gene TRBV19; D is uncertain. The CDR3 consists of 16 residues. The V end lost 2 bases, the J end lost 0 bases, and 11 bases lay between the germline ends. Germline CDR1 and CDR2: LNHDA and SQIVND (reference sequence). The CDR3 region is CASSIFYDGSGNTIYF. The CDR3 nucleotides are TGTGCCAGTAGTATATTTTACGACGGCTCTGGAAACACCATATATTTT.

This clone was recorded once. This sequence joins TRBV5-1 and TRBJ2-7; perhaps TRBD1 as D (5 bases). V lost 0 bases and J lost 3, with 10 bases in between. Germline V CDR1 and CDR2: SGHRS, YFSETQ. The CDR3 is 14 amino acids. For the CDR3, the DNA is TGCGCCAGCAGCTTGGTGGCAGGGAACTACGAGCAGTACTTC. The encoded protein is CASSLVAGNYEQYF.

This rearrangement joins TRBV18 to TRBJ2-1, with 10 bases lining up with TRBD2. The CDR3 covers 15 residues. V was clipped by 4 bases and J by 5 bases; unmatched bases: 5. The V gene's germline CDR1 is KGHSH and CDR2 LQKENI. Here the CDR3 reads CASSRWTSGNNEQFF. The CDR3 DNA is TGTGCCAGCTCACGGTGGACTAGCGGCAACAATGAGCAGTTCTTC.

The chain is built from TRBV4-1 and TRBJ2-5; 7 bases map to TRBD1. Losses at the gene ends were 4 bases for V and 0 bases for J; bases not matched to a gene: 8. The CDR3 consists of 16 residues. The germline gives CDR1 MGHRA, CDR2 YSYEKL. The CDR3 here is CASSRRGGRYQETQYF. In DNA form, the CDR3 reads TGCGCCAGCAGCCGCCGAGGGGGCAGGTACCAAGAGACCCAGTACTTC.

J is TRBJ2-7 and V is TRBV7-3, with 8 nucleotides matching TRBD2. CDR3 size: 16 residues. Germline V gene sequence: CDR1 SGHTA, CDR2 FQGTGA. V lost 5 bases to trimming and J lost 2 bases; unmatched junction nucleotides: 11. The CDR3 region is CASSPKRLATTYEQYF. The DNA for the CDR3 is TGTGCCAGCAGCCCTAAACGACTAGCGACAACCTACGAGCAGTACTTC.

The V gene is TRBV11-2, the J gene TRBJ2-7; the D gene is possibly TRBD1 (5 bases). Trimming took 0 bases from V and 11 from J, leaving 14 bases between them. Germline CDR1 and CDR2: SGHAT and FQNNGV. This CDR3 contains 13 residues. CDR3 sequence reads: CASSLDPAQGEYF. In DNA, the CDR3 is TGTGCCAGCAGCTTAGATCCAGCTCAGGGCGAGTACTTC.

V is TRBV7-6 and J is TRBJ2-7, with D possibly matching TRBD2 (7 bases). Germline loops: CDR1 SGHVS, CDR2 FNYEAQ. V gave up 3 bases and J gave up 8 bases, with 8 bases separating them. The CDR3 length is 11 residues. The CDR3 nucleotides are TGTGCCAGCAGCTTCGGGGGGCAGCAGTACTTC. Protein sequence: CASSFGGQQYF.

The chain uses TRBV7-9 and TRBJ2-1; D is unclear. This CDR3 has 13 amino acids. Germline assignment: CDR1 SEHNR and CDR2 FQNEAQ (reference sequence). The V and J ends lost 5 bases and 4 bases respectively, with 9 bases between them. CDR3 sequence reads: CASSPSAYNEQFF. The CDR3 DNA reads TGTGCCAGCAGCCCTTCAGCTTACAATGAGCAGTTCTTC. The variable domain in full, with the rest retrieved from reference TRBV7-9 and TRBJ2-1, is DTGVSQNPRHKITKRGQNVTFRCDPISEHNRLYWYRQTLGQGPEFLTYFQNEAQLEKSRLLSDRFSAERPKGSFSTLEIQRTEQGDSAMYLCASSPSAYNEQFFGPGTRLTVL.

This chain links TRBV27 with TRBJ2-3; possible D gene TRBD2, 6 bases. The CDR3 covers 19 residues. The germline V gene encodes CDR1 MNHEY and CDR2 SMNVEV (reference sequence). Deletions cut 3 bases from V and 0 bases from J, with 22 bases between. CDR3 residues: CASSFRWASDILSTDTQYF. CDR3 coding DNA: TGTGCCAGCAGTTTTCGGTGGGCTAGCGACATACTCAGCACAGATACGCAGTATTTT.

The chain recombines TRBV30 with TRBJ1-4; the D is unclear. Germline loops: CDR1 GTSNPN, CDR2 SVGIG (reference sequence). The CDR3 length is 12 residues. Trimming removed 4 bases from V and 6 bases from J, with 9 bases in between. The CDR3 DNA follows: TGTGCCTGGACGAGGCATCATGAAAAACTGTTTTTT. Encoded protein: CAWTRHHEKLFF.

The chain couples TRBV2 to TRBJ1-5; the match to TRBD1 covers 7 bases. The CDR3 has 17 amino acids. Germline CDR1 SNHLY, CDR2 FYNNEI. V trimming: 3 bases; J trimming: 3 bases; junction bases outside the gene matches: 11. This chain's CDR3 is CASSEYFSQGDNQPQHF. The CDR3 DNA is TGTGCCAGCAGTGAGTATTTTAGCCAGGGGGACAATCAGCCCCAGCATTTT.

In this sample, this clone turned up once. The V and J genes are TRBV18 and TRBJ2-1, with TRBD2 identical over 14 bases. This CDR3 has 17 residues. Germline V CDR1 and CDR2: KGHSH, LQKENI. Trimming took 3 bases from V and 4 from J; bases not matched to a gene: 5. For the CDR3, the DNA is TGTGCCAGCTCACCGCCGACTAGCGGGAGGGGGTACAATGAGCAGTTCTTC. Amino acids: CASSPPTSGRGYNEQFF.

DNA for the CDR3: TGTGCCAGCAGCTTAGCAGGGGGCTTGGGCTACGAGCAGTACTTC. Translated: CASSLAGGLGYEQYF. The J gene is TRBJ2-7, the V gene TRBV7-9, with 7 bases lining up with TRBD1. CDR3 size: 15 residues. The germline V gene encodes CDR1 SEHNR and CDR2 FQNEAQ (reference sequence). V trimming: 0 bases; J trimming: 3 bases; junction bases outside the gene matches: 5.

The rearrangement joins TRBV5-1 to TRBJ1-1, with a possible D match to TRBD1 (5 bases). CDR3 size: 14 residues. The germline V gene encodes CDR1 SGHRS and CDR2 YFSETQ. Between the trimmed V and J ends, which lost 5 bases and 3 bases, there was a span of 14 bases. This chain's CDR3 is CASRLSPGYTEAFF. CDR3 nucleotides: TGCGCCAGCAGGCTCAGCCCAGGGTACACTGAAGCTTTCTTT.